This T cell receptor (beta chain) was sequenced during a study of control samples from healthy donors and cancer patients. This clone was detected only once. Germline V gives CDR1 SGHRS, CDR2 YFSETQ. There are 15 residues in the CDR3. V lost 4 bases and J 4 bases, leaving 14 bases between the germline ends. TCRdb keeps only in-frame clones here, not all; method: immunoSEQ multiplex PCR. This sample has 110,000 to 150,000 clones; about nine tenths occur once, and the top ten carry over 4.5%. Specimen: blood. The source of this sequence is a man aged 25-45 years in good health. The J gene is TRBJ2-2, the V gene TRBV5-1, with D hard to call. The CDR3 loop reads CASSPSRLGTGELFF. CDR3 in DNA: TGCGCCAGCAGCCCCTCAAGGCTCGGCACCGGGGAGCTGTTTTTT.